Listed below are T cell receptor beta chains from one sample, sequenced in a study of cytomegalovirus exposure and HLA in healthy donors. Data came from immunoSEQ multiplex PCR; TCRdb stores just in-frame clones and leaves some out. The data show 80,000 to 95,000 clones, 75% to 80% seen once. Sequencing was performed on PBMCs. All receptors derive from a female donor in good health and CMV-seronegative. The CDR3 runs from the conserved cysteine through the conserved F or W. D genes are given only for firm matches. Only some rows state a clone size, as once, few, many or a class for expanded clones.

clone_size j_call v_call d_call cdr3_length cdr3_aa cdr3_nt
NA TRBJ2-7 TRBV7-9 NA 12 CASSSTPYEQYF TGTGCCAGCAGCTCGACTCCCTACGAGCAGTACTTC
NA TRBJ2-3 TRBV29-1 NA 12 CSAPEPTDTQYF TGCAGCGCCCCGGAGCCCACAGATACGCAGTATTTT
NA TRBJ2-7 TRBV11-3 TRBD1 15 CASSSGQGLSYEQYF TGTGCCAGCAGCTCGGGACAGGGGCTTTCCTACGAGCAGTACTTC
NA TRBJ1-2 TRBV4-1 NA 16 CASSQDEANTNYGYTF TGCGCCAGCAGCCAAGATGAGGCGAATACTAACTATGGCTACACCTTC
once TRBJ2-7 TRBV28 NA 13 CASSLTGSYEQYF TGTGCCAGCAGTTTAACGGGTTCCTACGAGCAGTACTTC
once TRBJ2-7 TRBV6-1 TRBD2 11 CASRGGYEQYF TGTGCCAGCAGGGGAGGGTACGAGCAGTACTTC
NA TRBJ2-1 TRBV7-2 NA 14 CASSPEERPWEQFF TGTGCCAGCAGCCCAGAGGAGCGGCCTTGGGAGCAGTTCTTC
NA TRBJ1-2 TRBV28 NA 14 CASSPQGKGYGYTF TGTGCCAGCAGTCCACAGGGAAAAGGCTATGGCTACACCTTC
NA TRBJ2-3 TRBV6-1 NA 15 CASSGGTAEGNTQYF TGTGCCAGCAGTGGCGGGACAGCCGAGGGGAATACGCAGTATTTT
NA TRBJ1-2 TRBV15 NA 13 CATSIGANYGYTF TGTGCCACCAGCATAGGGGCGAACTATGGCTACACCTTC
NA TRBJ1-1 TRBV28 TRBD1 14 CASSRTGENTEAFF TGTGCCAGCAGTAGGACAGGGGAAAACACTGAAGCTTTCTTT
once TRBJ2-5 TRBV11-1 TRBD2 15 CASSPRTSGGTTQYF TGTGCCAGCAGCCCTCGGACTAGCGGGGGTACGACCCAGTACTTC
NA TRBJ2-7 TRBV7-9 NA 15 CASSSARISSYEQYF TGTGCCAGCAGCTCAGCCAGGATTTCCTCCTACGAGCAGTACTTC
NA TRBJ1-3 TRBV4-2 TRBD1 17 CASSQDLTGGSGNTIYF TGTGCCAGCAGCCAAGATCTGACAGGGGGCTCTGGAAACACCATATATTTT
NA TRBJ1-2 TRBV5-6 NA 16 CASSLVGNPGRGGYTF TGTGCCAGCAGCCTAGTGGGGAACCCAGGGCGAGGTGGCTACACCTTC
few TRBJ2-6 TRBV19 NA 18 CASSIDLVPSSGANVLTF TGTGCCAGTAGTATCGATTTGGTGCCGAGCTCTGGGGCCAACGTCCTGACTTTC
NA TRBJ2-7 TRBV5-1 NA 13 CASSLRAGDEQYF TGCGCCAGCAGCTTGAGGGCAGGGGACGAGCAGTACTTC
NA TRBJ2-7 TRBV13 NA 18 CAISTIFSGRDVNYEQYF TGTGCCATCAGCACCATCTTTAGCGGTAGGGATGTTAACTACGAGCAGTACTTC
NA TRBJ2-1 TRBV19 TRBD2 15 CASSKGLADYNEQFF TGTGCCAGTAGTAAGGGACTAGCGGACTACAATGAGCAGTTCTTC
few TRBJ1-4 TRBV6-5 NA 14 CASSYDRMNEKLFF TGTGCCAGCAGTTACGACAGAATGAATGAAAAACTGTTTTTT
NA TRBJ2-1 TRBV7-9 TRBD1 15 CASNLGQGFYNEQFF TGTGCCAGCAACCTAGGACAGGGGTTCTACAATGAGCAGTTCTTC
once TRBJ2-5 TRBV5-1 NA 13 CASSWTPAETQYF TGCGCCAGCAGCTGGACACCCGCTGAGACCCAGTACTTC
NA TRBJ1-2 TRBV4-1 NA 13 CASSLSRGDGYTF TGCGCCAGCAGCCTCAGTAGGGGCGATGGCTACACCTTC
few TRBJ1-1 TRBV9 TRBD1 16 CASSVAFTGGRTEAFF TGTGCCAGCAGCGTAGCTTTTACAGGGGGACGGACTGAAGCTTTCTTT
NA TRBJ2-2 TRBV6-5 NA 14 CASSIQGNTGELFF TGTGCCAGCAGTATACAGGGGAACACCGGGGAGCTGTTTTTT
NA TRBJ1-2 TRBV7-8 TRBD1 15 CASSQDRAKSGGYTF TGTGCCAGCAGCCAGGACAGGGCAAAATCAGGTGGCTACACCTTC
NA TRBJ2-5 TRBV25-1 NA 15 CASSEMAPSQETQYF TGTGCCAGCAGTGAGATGGCTCCCTCCCAAGAGACCCAGTACTTC
NA TRBJ2-7 TRBV6-1 TRBD2 15 CASTGLAGGSYEQYF TGTGCCAGCACCGGACTAGCGGGGGGCTCCTACGAGCAGTACTTC
NA TRBJ1-2 TRBV28 NA 12 CATLGGGGGYTF TGTGCCACCCTGGGTGGGGGCGGTGGCTACACCTTC
medium-sized TRBJ2-1 TRBV29-1 NA 14 CSVERDSSYNEQFF TGCAGCGTTGAACGGGATTCCTCCTACAATGAGCAGTTCTTC
NA TRBJ2-7 TRBV5-1 TRBD1 14 CASSLGQGPEEQYF TGCGCCAGCAGCTTAGGACAGGGCCCTGAGGAGCAGTACTTC
NA TRBJ1-1 TRBV29-1 NA 13 CSALVLMNTEAFF TGCAGCGCCCTAGTATTGATGAACACTGAAGCTTTCTTT
few TRBJ1-5 TRBV4-2 NA 14 CASSQRGVGQPQHF TGTGCCAGCAGCCAACGAGGCGTCGGTCAGCCCCAGCATTTT
few TRBJ2-3 TRBV6-1 TRBD2 13 CASMLAGADTQYF TGTGCCAGCATGCTAGCGGGAGCAGATACGCAGTATTTT
NA TRBJ2-7 TRBV4-3 NA 13 CASSQDQGYEQYF TGCGCCAGCAGCCAAGATCAGGGCTACGAGCAGTACTTC
NA TRBJ1-3 TRBV5-6 TRBD1 18 CASSGGGQGAEVTGTIYF TGTGCCAGCAGCGGAGGGGGACAGGGCGCGGAGGTTACCGGCACCATATATTTT
NA TRBJ1-4 TRBV2 NA 14 CARGLDGTNEKLFF TGTGCCAGGGGACTGGACGGAACTAATGAAAAACTGTTTTTT
NA TRBJ2-5 TRBV13 TRBD2 18 CASSLGLGVAGGRETQYF TGTGCCAGCAGCTTAGGCCTCGGAGTAGCGGGAGGGAGGGAGACCCAGTACTTC
once TRBJ1-2 TRBV11-1 TRBD1 14 CASSSGQESYGYTF TGTGCCAGCAGCTCCGGACAGGAATCCTATGGCTACACCTTC
once TRBJ2-2 TRBV4-2 NA 14 CASSHSQFTGELFF TGTGCCAGCAGCCATTCGCAGTTCACCGGGGAGCTGTTTTTT
few TRBJ1-1 TRBV25-1 NA 13 CASSEAGLSEAFF TGTGCCAGCAGTGAGGCAGGGCTGTCCGAAGCTTTCTTT
NA TRBJ1-1 TRBV5-6 TRBD1 17 CASSFRAPRGSNTEAFF TGTGCCAGCAGCTTTAGGGCGCCCAGGGGGTCGAACACTGAAGCTTTCTTT
NA TRBJ2-3 TRBV5-1 TRBD2 14 CASSTGGPADTQYF TGCGCCAGCAGCACGGGAGGGCCCGCAGATACGCAGTATTTT
NA TRBJ2-3 TRBV19 TRBD2 17 CASSILGTSVSTDTQYF TGTGCCAGTAGTATCCTAGGGACTAGCGTAAGCACAGATACGCAGTATTTT
NA TRBJ2-7 TRBV7-9 TRBD1 16 CASSPSDRGGPYEQYF TGTGCCAGCAGCCCCTCGGACAGGGGAGGTCCCTACGAGCAGTACTTC
NA TRBJ1-5 TRBV28 NA 12 CANSRSNQPQHF TGTGCCAACTCGCGGAGCAATCAGCCCCAGCATTTT